Listed below are T cell receptor beta chains from one sample, sequenced in a study of a mutant IDH1 vaccine in newly diagnosed glioma. The antigens these receptors bind are not known. The data were produced by immunoSEQ multiplex PCR, yet TCRdb's version contains in-frame clones alone and is incomplete. Counted here are about 83,000 clones, roughly nine tenths occurring once; the ten biggest clones make up under 0.7%. The input for sequencing was PBMCs, taken from a glioma patient whose treatment included an IDH1 peptide vaccine. Receptors were obtained from a woman in her 50s with glioma. Both conserved end residues are part of each CDR3. D genes are given only for firm matches. Rows may omit the clone size; those that give it use once, few, many or a size class.

TRBV28	-	TRBJ1-2	few	CASSLGLGGRGYTF	TGTGCCAGCAGCCTTGGGCTGGGAGGACGCGGCTACACCTTC
TRBV11-2	-	TRBJ2-1	-	CASSKSGPYNEQFF	TGTGCCAGCAGCAAGAGCGGGCCTTACAATGAGCAGTTCTTC
TRBV14	TRBD2	TRBJ2-7	-	CASSLTKPTSGGRPWNPYEQYF	TGTGCCAGCAGCCTTACAAAGCCAACTTCCGGCGGGAGGCCTTGGAACCCCTACGAGCAGTACTTC
TRBV10-3	-	TRBJ1-1	-	CAIGATNTEAFF	TGTGCCATCGGGGCGACCAACACTGAAGCTTTCTTT
TRBV4-1	-	TRBJ1-1	-	CASSHRDGVGTEAFF	TGCGCCAGCAGCCACCGGGACGGGGTGGGCACTGAAGCTTTCTTT
TRBV28	-	TRBJ2-7	-	CASSSHRVLVYEQYF	TGTGCCAGCAGTTCCCACAGGGTTTTAGTCTACGAGCAGTACTTC
TRBV9	-	TRBJ2-7	-	CASSVAGTLSYEQYF	TGTGCCAGCAGCGTAGCAGGGACCCTCTCCTACGAGCAGTACTTC
TRBV27	-	TRBJ2-7	-	CASSYRETSYEQYF	TGTGCCAGCAGCTACAGGGAAACCTCCTACGAGCAGTACTTC
TRBV5-6	-	TRBJ2-7	once	CASRGGRDLEQYF	TGTGCCAGCAGGGGCGGCCGAGATCTCGAGCAGTACTTC
TRBV21-1	-	TRBJ1-1	-	CASRQRGGNGEAFF	TGTGCCAGCCGTCAAAGAGGCGGAAATGGGGAAGCTTTCTTT
TRBV2	-	TRBJ2-7	-	CASRSLGQRVYEQYF	TGTGCCAGCAGGTCCCTGGGACAGCGGGTTTACGAGCAGTACTTC
TRBV5-4	-	TRBJ2-4	-	CASSSRDLLAKNIQYF	TGTGCCAGCAGCTCCCGGGACCTACTAGCCAAAAACATTCAGTACTTC
TRBV28	-	TRBJ2-1	-	CASSGSGFPSYNEQFF	TGTGCCAGCAGCGGTAGCGGATTTCCCTCCTACAATGAGCAGTTCTTC
TRBV2	-	TRBJ2-7	-	CASSTAPHYEQYF	TGTGCCAGCTCCACTGCCCCCCATTACGAGCAGTACTTC
TRBV18	TRBD1	TRBJ1-4	-	CASSPPETGVGEKLFF	TGTGCCAGCTCACCACCTGAGACAGGGGTTGGTGAAAAACTGTTTTTT
TRBV16	-	TRBJ2-7	-	CASSPGVTNYEQYF	TGTGCCAGCAGCCCGGGGGTAACCAACTACGAGCAGTACTTC
TRBV2	-	TRBJ1-3	-	CASNGLPGNTIYF	TGTGCCAGCAATGGTCTCCCGGGAAACACCATATATTTT
TRBV7-9	-	TRBJ1-3	-	CASSAYGSGNTIYF	TGTGCCAGCAGCGCCTACGGTTCTGGAAACACCATATATTTT
TRBV28	-	TRBJ2-5	-	CASSLIRETQYF	TGTGCCAGCAGTTTGATCCGGGAGACCCAGTACTTC
TRBV28	TRBD1	TRBJ2-7	-	CASIPGQGYEQYF	TGTGCCAGCATACCGGGACAGGGGTACGAGCAGTACTTC
TRBV5-1	-	TRBJ2-1	-	CASSLEGLSYNEQFF	TGCGCCAGCAGCTTGGAGGGGCTTTCCTACAATGAGCAGTTCTTC
TRBV27	-	TRBJ2-7	-	CASSPEVYRDYGYEQYF	TGTGCCAGCAGTCCCGAGGTGTATAGGGATTATGGCTACGAGCAGTACTTC